One sample yielded the 29 T cell receptor beta chains listed below, sequenced in a study of identical twins' blood T cells. TCRdb re-called the 5' RACE reads through MiXCR, storing one row per CDR3 protein. The sample lists hundreds of thousands of distinct CDR3 sequences, about 28% occurring once. Source material: PBMCs. These receptors originate from a woman between 18 and 49 years old in good health.

Details on this clonotype: One junction end does not reproduce the germline sequence, and a read error may be involved. This chain links TRBV9 with TRBJ2-7, with a tentative D call TRBD2 (6 bases). CDR1 is SGDLS and CDR2 is YYNGEE in the germline V gene. The CDR3 has 13 amino acids. The CDR3 sequence is CASSASAHYGQYF. CDR3 coding DNA: TGTGCCAGCAGCGCTAGCGCTCACTACGGGCAGTACTTC.

The table lists this clonotype with a count of one. The chain couples TRBV7-8 to TRBJ1-1, with D uncertain. The CDR3 runs to 12 residues. Germline V lookup: CDR1 SGHVS, CDR2 FQNEAQ. V lost 1 base and J lost 9, with 9 bases in between. The CDR3 DNA sequence: TGTGCCAGCAGCTTAGTTCGGCGTCAAGCTTTCTTT. Its protein is CASSLVRRQAFF.

This chain joins TRBV7-9 and TRBJ2-7; D is uncertain. This CDR3 spans 16 amino acids. Trimming took 0 bases from V and 3 from J, leaving 15 bases between them. CDR1 and CDR2 from the germline V gene are SEHNR and FQNEAQ (reference sequence). The CDR3 here is CASSLASSKSNYEQYF. The CDR3 DNA reads as TGTGCCAGCAGCTTAGCCTCTTCCAAATCAAACTACGAGCAGTACTTC. Complete variable domain (other parts from reference TRBV7-9 and TRBJ2-7): DTGVSQNPRHKITKRGQNVTFRCDPISEHNRLYWYRQTLGQGPEFLTYFQNEAQLEKSRLLSDRFSAERPKGSFSTLEIQRTEQGDSAMYLCASSLASSKSNYEQYFGPGTRLTVT.

This clonotype has a handful of counts. This chain links TRBV6-2 or TRBV6-3 with TRBJ2-2, with D unresolved. V lost 4 bases to trimming and J lost 0 bases, with 18 bases between them. In germline, CDR1 is MNHEY, CDR2 SVGEGT. The CDR3 has 18 amino acids. The CDR3 DNA reads TGTGCCAGCAGTTTGAGACTCGCCGATACACCGAACACCGGGGAGCTGTTTTTT. Residues: CASSLRLADTPNTGELFF.

The rearrangement links TRBV5-1 to TRBJ2-7, with 12 bases aligning to TRBD2. After removal of 4 bases from V and 2 bases from J, the junction contained 4 bases not matched to a gene. CDR1 is SGHRS, CDR2 YFSETQ, per germline. The CDR3 is made up of 15 amino acids. CDR3 sequence: CASSAGLAGTYEQYF. The CDR3 DNA sequence: TGCGCCAGCAGCGCGGGACTAGCGGGTACCTACGAGCAGTACTTC.

The CDR3 coding sequence is TGCAGTGCTGGAGGAAGAGGCCCCCCTGACTCCAATGAGCAGTTCTTC. This codes for CSAGGRGPPDSNEQFF. The rearrangement links TRBV20-1 to TRBJ2-1; TRBD2 is a possible D gene (5 bases). Germline-derived CDR1 and CDR2 are DFQATT and SNEGSKA (reference sequence). This CDR3 has 16 residues. V lost 5 bases to trimming and J lost 6 bases, with 23 bases between them.

The chain's CDR3 is CSAIRGSYNEQFF. The CDR3 region has the DNA TGCAGTGCTATTCGGGGATCCTACAATGAGCAGTTCTTC. The rearrangement uses TRBV20-1 and TRBJ2-1; D might be TRBD2 (5 bases). The CDR3 sequence is 13 residues long. V lost 4 bases, J lost 1 base, and 8 bases lay in between. The germline CDR1 and CDR2 sequences are DFQATT and SNEGSKA (reference sequence).

This clonotype was detected ten times or more. This rearrangement joins TRBV28 to TRBJ1-2; 7 bases agree with TRBD1. Unmatched junction bases numbered 7, after V lost 6 bases and J lost 3 bases. Germline CDR1 and CDR2: MDHEN and SYDVKM. The CDR3 extends over 14 amino acids. The CDR3 is CASSPSGTDYGYTF. The CDR3 nucleotides read TGTGCCAGCAGCCCATCGGGGACAGACTATGGCTACACCTTC.

This clonotype came up a few times. CDR3 region: CASSYNPLDTQYF. CDR3 DNA sequence: TGTGCCAGCAGCTACAACCCTTTGGATACGCAGTATTTT. V usage is TRBV7-2 and J usage is TRBJ2-3; D uncertain. V lost 4 bases, J lost 6 bases, and 11 bases lay in between. Germline V gives CDR1 SGHTA, CDR2 FQGNSA. The CDR3 loop spans 13 amino acids.

Worth noting for this clonotype: Possible read error: a much larger clone is one base away. The chain employs TRBV25-1 and TRBJ2-7; D unresolved. There are 12 residues in the CDR3. Germline-derived CDR1 and CDR2 are MGHDK and SYGVNS. CDR3 nucleotide sequence: TGTGCCAGCAGTGTGGGCGCGTACGGGCAGTACTTC. Translation gives CASSVGAYGQYF.

The rearrangement joins TRBV2 to TRBJ1-5; possibly TRBD1 for D (5 bases). Germline CDR1 reads SNHLY; CDR2 reads FYNNEI. The CDR3 runs 13 residues. Trimming left V 3 bases short and J 6 bases short, with 9 bases between. The DNA for the CDR3 is TGTGCCAGCAGTGATCGGGGGGTTCAGCCCCAGCATTTT. Protein product: CASSDRGVQPQHF.

Here the CDR3 DNA reads TGTGCCAGCAGCCCGACCACCCCCCGTGACACCATATATTTT. Protein: CASSPTTPRDTIYF. The chain has TRBV7-2 and TRBJ1-3; D is unresolved. CDR1 and CDR2 from the germline V gene are SGHTA and FQGNSA. V was trimmed by 5 bases and J by 8 bases, leaving 16 bases between them. CDR3 length: 14 amino acids.

This clonotype was observed a few times. The V call is TRBV6-6, the J call TRBJ1-1; no reliable D call. Germline V gene lookup returns CDR1 MNHNY and CDR2 SVGAGI (reference sequence). The CDR3 is 12 residues long. Here the CDR3 reads CAMSRGNTEAFF. DNA for the CDR3: TGTGCGATGAGCCGGGGGAACACTGAAGCTTTCTTT.

This sequence joins TRBV5-1 and TRBJ1-2; D call uncertain. The V gene lost 0 bases and the J gene lost 4 bases, with 7 bases spanning the gap. Germline CDR1 and CDR2: SGHRS and YFSETQ. The CDR3 sequence is 13 residues long. CDR3 nucleotides: TGCGCCAGCAGCTTGGATTCCTTCTATGGCTACACCTTC. Translating it yields CASSLDSFYGYTF.

Many counts were recorded for this clonotype. This chain uses TRBV5-1 with TRBJ2-5; either TRBD1 or TRBD2 may supply D (5 bases each). Germline CDR1 and CDR2: SGHRS and YFSETQ. V lost 4 bases to trimming and J lost 2 bases, with 12 bases between them. The CDR3 runs 14 residues. DNA of the CDR3: TGCGCCAGCAGCCCCGGGGCGACTCAAGAGACCCAGTACTTC. It is translated as CASSPGATQETQYF.

This clonotype has only a few counts. The V and J genes are TRBV12-3 or TRBV12-4 and TRBJ2-1, with D perhaps matching TRBD2 (6 bases). V dropped 1 base and J dropped 6 bases, with 13 bases sitting between them. This CDR3 has 15 residues. The CDR3 DNA reads as TGTGCCAGCAGTTTAGGGAGGGCCTGGGGCAATGAGCAGTTCTTC. This codes for CASSLGRAWGNEQFF.

This clonotype was observed a few times. The gene calls are TRBV5-6 and TRBJ1-1, with no clear D. The CDR3 is 13 amino acids. The germline V gene has CDR1 SGHDT and CDR2 YYEEEE. V lost 0 bases, J lost 8 bases, and 11 bases lay in between. CDR3 bases: TGTGCCAGCAGCTTGGCTACAATCGGCGAAGCTTTCTTT. It translates to CASSLATIGEAFF.

The chain is built from TRBV20-1 and TRBJ1-1; 8 bases are shared with TRBD1. CDR3 length: 12 amino acids. Per the germline V gene, CDR1 is DFQATT and CDR2 is SNEGSKA (reference sequence). Germline trimming cut 6 bases from V and 4 bases from J; bases unmatched to any gene: 4. The CDR3 coding sequence is TGCAGTGCCGCCCAGGGGGCCACTGAAGCTTTCTTT. Translating it yields CSAAQGATEAFF.

This clonotype was detected only a few times. The chain is built from TRBV19 and TRBJ1-1; TRBD1 agrees at 9 bases. The germline CDR1 and CDR2 sequences are LNHDA and SQIVND (reference sequence). The junction had 16 bases not matched to a gene; V was cut back by 11 bases and J by 0 bases. The CDR3 has 17 residues. DNA of the CDR3: TGTGCCTCGGGGACAGGGCAGCAGCTTACGATGAACACTGAAGCTTTCTTT. This gives the protein CASGTGQQLTMNTEAFF.

In this sample, this clonotype turned up a few times. The chain carries TRBV29-1 and TRBJ1-1, with D perhaps matching TRBD1 (5 bases). The CDR3 loop spans 14 amino acids. CDR1 and CDR2 (germline): SQVTM, ANQGSEA. V lost 4 bases and J lost 4, with 16 bases in between. DNA for the CDR3: TGCAGCGTTGTCGGGGGAAGCGGGGCCACTGAAGCTTTCTTT. As protein: CSVVGGSGATEAFF.

The chain links TRBV20-1 to TRBJ2-3; no clear D gene. The CDR3 consists of 14 residues. V shed 1 base and J shed 3 bases, with 11 bases lying between them. The germline CDR1 and CDR2 sequences are DFQATT and SNEGSKA (reference sequence). Here the CDR3 reads CSARGVSATDTQYF. The CDR3 nucleotides are TGCAGTGCTAGAGGAGTAAGTGCGACAGATACGCAGTATTTT.

The chain carries TRBV27 and TRBJ2-7, with D maybe TRBD1 (5 bases). The ends were cut back, 3 bases at V and 3 bases at J, with 12 bases in the middle. This CDR3 region has 14 residues. The germline CDR1 and CDR2 sequences are MNHEY and SMNVEV (reference sequence). The CDR3 nucleotides read TGTGCCAGCAGTTTTGGAGACAGTCTCTACGAGCAGTACTTC. Its translation is CASSFGDSLYEQYF.

The rearrangement links TRBV2 to TRBJ2-3; 9 bases map to TRBD2. This CDR3 is built from 14 residues. Germline V CDR1 and CDR2: SNHLY, FYNNEI. V trimming: 7 bases; J trimming: 9 bases; junction bases outside the gene matches: 11. DNA for the CDR3: TGTGCCAGCATCCCGGGGACTAGCTCGGTGACGCAGTATTTT. Residues: CASIPGTSSVTQYF.

There are many counts of this clonotype. The rearrangement uses TRBV29-1 and TRBJ1-3, with unresolved D. V lost 7 bases to trimming and J lost 2 bases, with 12 bases between them. Germline lookup yields CDR1 SQVTM and CDR2 ANQGSEA. The CDR3 spans 13 residues. The CDR3 DNA is TGCAGCGGTGTGTCAGATCCTGGAAACACCATATATTTT. The encoded protein is CSGVSDPGNTIYF.

This clonotype was picked up many times. The chain links TRBV6-1 to TRBJ1-6, with D possibly matching TRBD1 (5 bases). Germline assignment: CDR1 MNHNS and CDR2 SASEGT. With 4 bases removed from V and 7 bases from J, the gap between germline ends came to 11 bases. CDR3 length: 14 residues. CDR3 amino acids: CASSGTSGNSPLHF. The CDR3 DNA sequence: TGTGCCAGCAGTGGGACATCGGGGAATTCACCCCTCCACTTT.

This rearrangement joins TRBV7-9 to TRBJ1-5, with 7 bases matching TRBD1. J was trimmed by 4 bases and V by 4 bases; bases with no gene match: 4. The CDR3 spans 14 residues. CDR1 SEHNR and CDR2 FQNEAQ come from the germline V gene (reference sequence). CDR3 bases: TGTGCCAGCAGCTCGGGACAGCCTAATCAGCCCCAGCATTTT. Translated: CASSSGQPNQPQHF.

V and J are TRBV7-6 and TRBJ2-1; D call uncertain. Per germline, CDR1 SGHVS and CDR2 FNYEAQ. The V end lost 11 bases, the J end lost 1 base, and 12 bases lay between the germline ends. The CDR3 totals 13 residues. CDR3 region: CASQGCSYNEQFF. CDR3 sequence (DNA): TGTGCCTCCCAAGGCTGTTCCTACAATGAGCAGTTCTTC.

The rearrangement joins TRBV18 to TRBJ1-6, with unresolved D. The germline V gene has CDR1 KGHSH and CDR2 LQKENI. The CDR3 runs 16 residues. V lost 3 bases to trimming and J lost 8 bases, with 17 bases between them. CDR3 nucleotide sequence: TGTGCCAGCTCACCGAGAGGAATTCAATTCTATTCACCCCTCCACTTT. It yields the protein CASSPRGIQFYSPLHF.

There are a few counts of this clonotype. The rearrangement links TRBV9 to TRBJ1-1; maybe TRBD1 (5 bases). The V end lost 0 bases, the J end lost 2 bases, and 11 bases lay between the germline ends. This CDR3 spans 15 amino acids. Germline lookup yields CDR1 SGDLS and CDR2 YYNGEE. CDR3 bases: TGTGCCAGCAGCGTAGGCCGGGGGTCTAACACTGAAGCTTTCTTT. Protein product: CASSVGRGSNTEAFF.